Listed here are 9 T cell receptor beta chains from one sample, sequenced in a study of OX40 agonist ivuxolimab in advanced cancers. Only in-frame clones appear in the TCRdb table, and some are missing; sequencing was by immunoSEQ multiplex PCR. The sample gives approximately 74,000 clones, over 60% of which show up once; 2% to 2.5% is in the top ten. The sequencing used CD4+ or CD8+ T cells sorted from blood, collected in a trial of the OX40 agonist ivuxolimab. The receptor source for this set is an adult with an advanced solid tumor such as melanoma, head and neck, liver or kidney cancer.

This chain links TRBV5-1 with TRBJ1-1; tentative D call: TRBD1 (6 bases). CDR1 and CDR2 from the germline V gene are SGHRS and YFSETQ. The CDR3 length is 14 residues. The V end was cut by 4 bases, the J end by 5 bases, with 15 bases between. This chain's CDR3 is CASSANRAPTEAFF. As DNA, the CDR3 is TGCGCCAGCAGCGCCAACAGGGCCCCTACTGAAGCTTTCTTT. The full variable domain, with the rest looked up from reference TRBV5-1 and TRBJ1-1, is KAGVTQTPRYLIKTRGQQVTLSCSPISGHRSVSWYQQTPGQGLQFLFEYFSETQRNKGNFPGRFSGRQFSNSRSEMNVSTLELGDSALYLCASSANRAPTEAFFGQGTRLTVV.

The rearrangement joins TRBV7-9 to TRBJ2-5, with D unclear. CDR1 and CDR2 from the germline V gene are SEHNR and FQNEAQ (reference sequence). The CDR3 runs 13 residues. Trimming left V 3 bases short and J 2 bases short, with 7 bases between. CDR3 DNA sequence: TGTGCCAGCAGCTTGTCGGGTCAAGAGACCCAGTACTTC. The encoded protein is CASSLSGQETQYF.

This clone was observed a single time. This chain links TRBV5-1 with TRBJ2-5; no firm D call. The V end was cut by 2 bases, the J end by 1 base, with 6 bases between. The CDR3 extends over 13 amino acids. CDR1 and CDR2 (germline): SGHRS, YFSETQ. Here the CDR3 DNA reads TGCGCCAGCAGCTTCAACGGCCAAGAGACCCAGTACTTC. This translates into CASSFNGQETQYF. The full variable domain, its missing parts supplied by reference TRBV5-1 and TRBJ2-5, is KAGVTQTPRYLIKTRGQQVTLSCSPISGHRSVSWYQQTPGQGLQFLFEYFSETQRNKGNFPGRFSGRQFSNSRSEMNVSTLELGDSALYLCASSFNGQETQYFGPGTRLLVL.

The chain is built from TRBV19 and TRBJ2-7; 7 bases are a match to TRBD1. Germline loops: CDR1 LNHDA, CDR2 SQIVND (reference sequence). V gave up 5 bases and J gave up 1 base; unmatched junction bases: 8. The CDR3 sequence is 15 residues long. The CDR3 sequence is CASSPDRALSYEQYF. The CDR3, as DNA: TGTGCCAGTAGTCCCGACAGGGCACTATCCTACGAGCAGTACTTC.

This clone has more than one count but fewer than ten. This sequence joins TRBV5-8 and TRBJ1-1, with unresolved D. In germline, CDR1 is SGHTS, CDR2 YDEGEE. This CDR3 has 13 residues. Trimming cost V 3 bases and J 6 bases, with 12 bases left between them. The CDR3 spells CASSSRAAAEAFF. The CDR3 DNA is TGTGCCAGCAGCTCCCGAGCGGCGGCTGAAGCTTTCTTT.

The genes are TRBV5-6 and TRBJ2-7; D may be TRBD1 or TRBD2 (5 bases each). V was pared by 3 bases and J by 4 bases, with 8 bases between. The CDR3 has 12 residues. The germline gives CDR1 SGHDT, CDR2 YYEEEE. This CDR3 is CASSWDEYEQYF. In DNA form, the CDR3 reads TGTGCCAGCAGCTGGGACGAATACGAGCAGTACTTC.

J is TRBJ1-3 and V is TRBV28, with D unclear. The length of the CDR3 is 11 residues. Germline CDR1 is MDHEN and CDR2 is SYDVKM. V shed 11 bases and J shed 0 bases, with 5 bases lying between them. The CDR3 sequence: CASSSGNTIYF. DNA of the CDR3: TGTGCCTCGTCCTCTGGAAACACCATATATTTT. The full variable domain, its missing parts supplied by reference TRBV28 and TRBJ1-3, is DVKVTQSSRYLVKRTGEKVFLECVQDMDHENMFWYRQDPGLGLRLIYFSYDVKMKEKGDIPEGYSVSREKKERFSLILESASTNQTSMYLCASSSGNTIYFGEGSWLTVV.

V gene TRBV18 combines with J gene TRBJ2-2; 10 bases match TRBD1. Germline V gene lookup returns CDR1 KGHSH and CDR2 LQKENI. The CDR3 contains 16 residues. With V trimmed by 6 bases and J by 7 bases, 11 bases remained unmatched. As DNA, the CDR3 is TGTGCCAGCTCCCCAAGACAGGGGGCAACGGGCGGGGAGCTGTTTTTT. It translates to CASSPRQGATGGELFF.

The chain uses TRBV19 and TRBJ2-7, with 7 bases matching TRBD2. Germline-derived CDR1 and CDR2 are LNHDA and SQIVND (reference sequence). The CDR3 runs 14 residues. The ends lost 5 bases at V and 3 bases at J; junction bases unmatched: 7. The CDR3 DNA reads as TGTGCCAGTAGTCGTAGCGGGTGGAACTACGAGCAGTACTTC. Protein: CASSRSGWNYEQYF. Supplemented by reference TRBV19 and TRBJ2-7, the full variable domain reads DGGITQSPKYLFRKEGQNVTLSCEQNLNHDAMYWYRQDPGQGLRLIYYSQIVNDFQKGDIAEGYSVSREKKESFPLTVTSAQKNPTAFYLCASSRSGWNYEQYFGPGTRLTVT.